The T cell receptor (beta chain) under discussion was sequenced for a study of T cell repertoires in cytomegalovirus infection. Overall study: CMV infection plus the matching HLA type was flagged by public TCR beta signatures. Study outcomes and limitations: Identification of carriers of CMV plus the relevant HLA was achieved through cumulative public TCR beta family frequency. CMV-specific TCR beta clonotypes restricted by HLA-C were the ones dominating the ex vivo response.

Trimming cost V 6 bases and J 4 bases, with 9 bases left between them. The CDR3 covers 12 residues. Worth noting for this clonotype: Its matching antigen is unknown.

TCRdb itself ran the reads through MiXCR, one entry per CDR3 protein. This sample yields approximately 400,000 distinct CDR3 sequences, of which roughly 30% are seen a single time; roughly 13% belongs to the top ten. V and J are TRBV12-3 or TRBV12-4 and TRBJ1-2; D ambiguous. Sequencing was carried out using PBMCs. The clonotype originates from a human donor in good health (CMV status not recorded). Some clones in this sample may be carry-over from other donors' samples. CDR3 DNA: TGTGCCAGCAGCACAACCTCCTATGGCTACACCTTC. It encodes CASSTTSYGYTF.